Listed below are T cell receptor beta chains from one sample, sequenced in a study of beta chain features in type 1 diabetes. The protocol was immunoSEQ multiplex PCR, while the TCRdb copy is restricted to in-frame clones and leaves out a portion. The data contain about 900,000 clones, roughly 15% of them singletons. The material sequenced was naive CD4+ T cells from blood. The receptors shown here come from a woman aged 18-29 years in good health. Both conserved end residues are part of each CDR3. Each record gives: clone size, D gene, J gene, V gene, CDR3 protein, CDR3 DNA. A D gene is named only where the DNA matches it firmly. A row's size may be missing; if present it is once, few, many or a size class.

size: .; D: .; J: TRBJ1-5; V: TRBV28; CDR3: CASSLAGRYPYSNQPQHF; DNA: TGTGCCAGCAGTTTAGCCGGACGCTACCCTTATAGCAATCAGCCCCAGCATTTT
size: few; D: .; J: TRBJ2-7; V: TRBV19; CDR3: CASSMGTGHIYEQYF; DNA: TGTGCCAGTAGTATGGGTACAGGTCACATCTACGAGCAGTACTTC
size: .; D: TRBD1; J: TRBJ2-2; V: TRBV6-4; CDR3: CASRKGADTGELFF; DNA: TGTGCCAGCAGAAAGGGGGCTGACACCGGGGAGCTGTTTTTT
size: few; D: TRBD2; J: TRBJ2-2; V: TRBV5-1; CDR3: CASTSGSGTGELFF; DNA: TGCGCCAGCACTAGCGGGAGTGGAACCGGGGAGCTGTTTTTT
size: .; D: TRBD1; J: TRBJ2-1; V: TRBV6-5; CDR3: CASREDREREQFF; DNA: TGTGCCAGCAGAGAAGACAGGGAGCGTGAGCAGTTCTTC
size: few; D: .; J: TRBJ2-7; V: TRBV11-2; CDR3: CASSPIYEQYF; DNA: TGTGCCAGCAGCCCCATCTACGAGCAGTACTTC
size: .; D: TRBD1; J: TRBJ1-1; V: TRBV18; CDR3: CASSPRTGQIMNTEAFF; DNA: TGTGCCAGCTCACCGAGGACAGGTCAGATTATGAACACTGAAGCTTTCTTT
size: few; D: TRBD2; J: TRBJ2-1; V: TRBV6-1; CDR3: CASLSRDYNYNEQFF; DNA: TGTGCCAGCCTATCCCGGGACTACAACTACAATGAGCAGTTCTTC
size: .; D: .; J: TRBJ2-3; V: TRBV18; CDR3: CASSPPLAESTDTQYF; DNA: TGTGCCAGCTCACCACCGTTGGCGGAGAGCACAGATACGCAGTATTTT
size: .; D: TRBD2; J: TRBJ2-1; V: TRBV12-5; CDR3: CASGLRREGLIYEQFF; DNA: TGTGCTAGTGGTTTGCGGCGGGAGGGCCTTATATATGAGCAGTTCTTC
size: few; D: TRBD1; J: TRBJ2-2; V: TRBV25-1; CDR3: CASSMTGVSAAGELFF; DNA: TGTGCCAGCAGTATGACAGGGGTGAGCGCAGCCGGGGAGCTGTTTTTT
size: few; D: .; J: TRBJ2-3; V: TRBV14; CDR3: CASSHLGGSRTDTQYF; DNA: TGTGCCAGCAGCCACCTAGGAGGATCCCGCACAGATACGCAGTATTTT
size: .; D: TRBD1; J: TRBJ2-3; V: TRBV7-9; CDR3: CASSFGQGASDTQYF; DNA: TGTGCCAGCAGCTTCGGACAGGGGGCATCAGATACGCAGTATTTT
size: .; D: TRBD2; J: TRBJ2-1; V: TRBV10-3; CDR3: CAISASSGRAYEQFF; DNA: TGTGCCATCAGTGCGTCTAGCGGGAGGGCCTATGAGCAGTTCTTC
size: few; D: TRBD1; J: TRBJ2-3; V: TRBV5-6; CDR3: CASLGQDQRGTQYF; DNA: TGTGCCAGCCTTGGACAGGACCAACGTGGGACGCAGTATTTT
size: once; D: .; J: TRBJ2-2; V: TRBV18; CDR3: CASSPPLGNRENTGELFF; DNA: TGTGCCAGCTCACCACCATTGGGCAACAGGGAGAACACCGGGGAGCTGTTTTTT
size: .; D: .; J: TRBJ2-2; V: TRBV7-2; CDR3: CASRKDNDGLNTGELFF; DNA: TGTGCCAGCAGAAAAGACAACGACGGATTGAACACCGGGGAGCTGTTTTTT
size: few; D: TRBD2; J: TRBJ2-3; V: TRBV7-2; CDR3: CASSFSGSRTDTQYF; DNA: TGTGCCAGCAGCTTCAGCGGGAGTAGGACAGATACGCAGTATTTT
size: few; D: .; J: TRBJ1-1; V: TRBV5-1; CDR3: CASSLLGLNTEAFF; DNA: TGCGCCAGCAGCCTATTGGGGTTGAACACTGAAGCTTTCTTT
size: few; D: TRBD1; J: TRBJ1-6; V: TRBV7-2; CDR3: CASSTRQGGNSPLHF; DNA: TGTGCCAGCAGCACCCGACAGGGAGGCAATTCACCCCTCCACTTT
size: .; D: .; J: TRBJ2-3; V: TRBV9; CDR3: CASSAASDTDTQYF; DNA: TGTGCCAGCAGCGCTGCCTCCGACACAGATACGCAGTATTTT
size: .; D: TRBD1; J: TRBJ1-1; V: TRBV4-3; CDR3: CASSHTGTVIGHQPTEAFF; DNA: TGCGCCAGCAGCCACACAGGGACAGTCATTGGGCATCAGCCCACTGAAGCTTTCTTT
size: few; D: .; J: TRBJ1-4; V: TRBV2; CDR3: CASSQGYGNEKLFF; DNA: TGTGCCAGCAGTCAGGGGTACGGTAATGAAAAACTGTTTTTT
size: .; D: TRBD1; J: TRBJ1-2; V: TRBV7-2; CDR3: CASSSADRGDYGYTF; DNA: TGTGCCAGCAGCTCCGCCGACAGGGGGGACTATGGCTACACCTTC
size: few; D: TRBD2; J: TRBJ2-1; V: TRBV7-2; CDR3: CASSQTSGSYNEQFF; DNA: TGTGCCAGCAGCCAAACTAGCGGGAGCTACAATGAGCAGTTCTTC
size: .; D: .; J: TRBJ2-3; V: TRBV5-1; CDR3: CASSFARRDTQYF; DNA: TGCGCCAGCAGCTTCGCGCGTCGTGATACGCAGTATTTT
size: few; D: .; J: TRBJ1-2; V: TRBV10-3; CDR3: CAISEWLSPVEANYGYTF; DNA: TGTGCCATCAGTGAATGGCTGAGCCCCGTGGAAGCCAACTATGGCTACACCTTC
size: .; D: .; J: TRBJ2-1; V: TRBV7-8; CDR3: CASSDYNEQFF; DNA: TGTGCCAGCAGCGATTACAATGAGCAGTTCTTC
size: .; D: .; J: TRBJ1-1; V: TRBV6-1; CDR3: CASIKPQGMNTEAFF; DNA: TGTGCCAGCATCAAACCGCAGGGGATGAACACTGAAGCTTTCTTT
size: .; D: .; J: TRBJ1-6; V: TRBV6-6; CDR3: CASSGAHSPLHF; DNA: TGTGCCAGCAGTGGGGCCCATTCACCCCTCCACTTT
size: .; D: TRBD1; J: TRBJ1-5; V: TRBV5-8; CDR3: CASSFGTATGRPLGNQPQHF; DNA: TGTGCCAGCAGCTTCGGTACCGCGACAGGGCGGCCGTTGGGCAATCAGCCCCAGCATTTT
size: .; D: TRBD2; J: TRBJ2-1; V: TRBV27; CDR3: CASSLKWRLAGVNEQFF; DNA: TGTGCCAGCAGTTTAAAGTGGAGACTAGCGGGAGTAAATGAGCAGTTCTTC
size: few; D: TRBD2; J: TRBJ2-7; V: TRBV7-3; CDR3: CASSQRGGRAEEQYF; DNA: TGTGCCAGCAGCCAACGGGGCGGGAGGGCGGAAGAGCAGTACTTC
size: .; D: .; J: TRBJ2-7; V: TRBV4-3; CDR3: CASSQVYPGRPEQYF; DNA: TGCGCCAGCAGCCAAGTTTATCCCGGGCGGCCCGAGCAGTACTTC
size: .; D: .; J: TRBJ2-5; V: TRBV5-4; CDR3: CASSLVREAEETQYF; DNA: TGTGCCAGCAGCTTGGTTAGAGAAGCAGAAGAGACCCAGTACTTC
size: .; D: .; J: TRBJ2-2; V: TRBV6-1; CDR3: CASSEVGGGGELFF; DNA: TGTGCCAGCAGTGAAGTGGGGGGAGGCGGGGAGCTGTTTTTT
size: .; D: .; J: TRBJ2-2; V: TRBV7-3; CDR3: CASSLIAGFGELFF; DNA: TGTGCCAGCAGCTTAATCGCCGGGTTCGGGGAGCTGTTTTTT
size: once; D: .; J: TRBJ1-2; V: TRBV6-5; CDR3: CASKPDRVDGYTF; DNA: TGTGCCAGCAAACCGGACCGGGTGGATGGCTACACCTTC
size: .; D: .; J: TRBJ1-1; V: TRBV5-4; CDR3: CASSSVGGTRNTEAFF; DNA: TGTGCCAGCAGCTCTGTGGGGGGAACGAGGAACACTGAAGCTTTCTTT
size: .; D: .; J: TRBJ1-1; V: TRBV7-9; CDR3: CASSWDFPNTEAFF; DNA: TGTGCCAGCAGTTGGGACTTTCCGAACACTGAAGCTTTCTTT
size: .; D: .; J: TRBJ2-1; V: TRBV18; CDR3: CASSQTLFSNEQFF; DNA: TGTGCCAGCTCACAGACACTATTTAGTAATGAGCAGTTCTTC
size: few; D: TRBD2; J: TRBJ2-7; V: TRBV11-2; CDR3: CASSLILPGTSGSVYEQYF; DNA: TGTGCCAGCAGCTTAATCCTGCCGGGGACTAGCGGGAGTGTCTACGAGCAGTACTTC
size: few; D: .; J: TRBJ2-2; V: TRBV13; CDR3: CASSFWNTGELFF; DNA: TGTGCCAGCAGCTTCTGGAACACCGGGGAGCTGTTTTTT
size: few; D: .; J: TRBJ2-1; V: TRBV14; CDR3: CASSQVVAGLNEQFF; DNA: TGTGCCAGCAGCCAGGTAGTAGCAGGGCTGAATGAGCAGTTCTTC
size: .; D: TRBD1; J: TRBJ2-7; V: TRBV28; CDR3: CASSSNSWTGSWYEQYF; DNA: TGTGCCAGCAGTTCCAACTCGTGGACAGGCAGTTGGTACGAGCAGTACTTC
size: .; D: .; J: TRBJ2-2; V: TRBV6-6; CDR3: CASMGGASTGELFF; DNA: TGTGCCAGCATGGGGGGAGCGAGTACCGGGGAGCTGTTTTTT
size: few; D: .; J: TRBJ1-4; V: TRBV5-1; CDR3: CASSLGTSGTDEKLFF; DNA: TGCGCCAGCAGCTTGGGGACCTCCGGGACGGATGAAAAACTGTTTTTT
size: few; D: .; J: TRBJ2-6; V: TRBV7-8; CDR3: CASSPNPGWASISGANVLTF; DNA: TGTGCCAGCAGCCCGAACCCAGGGTGGGCCTCAATCTCTGGGGCCAACGTCCTGACTTTC
size: few; D: TRBD1; J: TRBJ1-5; V: TRBV5-6; CDR3: CASSYWTGRNDQPQHF; DNA: TGTGCCAGCAGCTATTGGACAGGTAGGAATGATCAGCCCCAGCATTTT
size: .; D: TRBD1; J: TRBJ1-5; V: TRBV7-2; CDR3: CASSSDRGQPQHF; DNA: TGTGCCAGCAGCTCCGACAGGGGGCAGCCCCAGCATTTT
size: few; D: .; J: TRBJ2-2; V: TRBV7-5; CDR3: CARSLGNLCPGSTGELFF; DNA: TGTGCCAGAAGCTTAGGCAATCTCTGCCCGGGATCCACCGGGGAGCTGTTTTTT
size: few; D: .; J: TRBJ2-3; V: TRBV4-3; CDR3: CASSQDRSRGSPDTQYF; DNA: TGCGCCAGCAGCCAAGATCGGAGTCGAGGGAGCCCAGATACGCAGTATTTT
size: few; D: TRBD2; J: TRBJ2-7; V: TRBV7-2; CDR3: CASSSAGTSGYEQYF; DNA: TGTGCCAGCAGCTCCGCCGGGACTAGCGGCTACGAGCAGTACTTC